This T cell receptor beta chain comes out of a study of blood T cell repertoires in COVID-19. Overall study: Sample material is recorded as cDNA or gDNA derived from T cells, B-cell-depleted T cells, or PBMCs.

This clone came up a few times. Clinical history as reported by participants underpinned cohort assignment. Authors' methods: Estimated nucleated cell counts came from reference gene primer amplification. Repertoires were generated with immunoSEQ multiplex PCR, while TCRdb's copy carries only in-frame clones and drops some. V, J and clone size are those of that table, while D and trimming were read from the DNA. The table shows a few hundred thousand clones, with approximately 80% occurring only once. The specimen sequenced was PBMCs or T cells enriched from blood (not recorded which). This clonotype was obtained from a woman between 40 and 55 years old with acute COVID-19.

The CDR3 region is CASCSSTAAISPLHF. The CDR3 DNA is TGTGCCAGCTGTTCCTCGACAGCCGCTATTTCACCCCTCCACTTT. The V and J genes are TRBV27 and TRBJ1-6; possible D gene TRBD1, 5 bases. This CDR3 is 15 amino acids long. The germline V gene encodes CDR1 MNHEY and CDR2 SMNVEV (reference sequence). V lost 8 bases to trimming and J lost 9 bases, with 20 bases between them.